This entry lists 6 T cell receptor beta chains sequenced from one sample in a study of patients and donors after allogeneic stem cell transplantation. TCRdb ran MiXCR on the RT-PCR reads and lists one entry per CDR3 protein. The data show about 960,000 distinct CDR3 sequences, with more than 15% seen just once and around 6% held by the top ten. The sample consisted of blood, either unsorted or a sorted T cell fraction (not recorded which). The receptors were gathered from a human donor who was either an allogeneic HSCT recipient or a stem cell or donor lymphocyte infusion donor (not recorded which). It is not recorded whose cells these are; they may come from a transplant donor.

The table lists this clonotype with a few counts. The CDR3 DNA reads as TGTGCTAGTGGCCCGTCCCGCCGGGGTGGCTACACCTTC. It yields the protein CASGPSRRGGYTF. V is TRBV12-5 and J is TRBJ1-2; D ambiguous. Germline CDR1 is LGHNT and CDR2 is FRNRAP. The CDR3 is 13 residues long. V was cut by 6 bases and J by 7 bases, with 15 bases left in between. Variable domain in full (rest from reference TRBV12-5 and TRBJ1-2): DARVTQTPRHKVTEMGQEVTMRCQPILGHNTVFWYRQTMMQGLELLAYFRNRAPLDDSGMPKDRFSAEMPDATLATLKIQPSEPRDSAVYFCASGPSRRGGYTFGSGTRLTVV.

This clonotype was picked up many times. V is TRBV5-1 and J is TRBJ2-7, with TRBD1 matching 7 bases. Unmatched junction bases numbered 5, after V lost 2 bases and J lost 0 bases. The CDR3 has 15 amino acids. Germline-derived CDR1 and CDR2 are SGHRS and YFSETQ. For the CDR3, the DNA is TGCGCCAGCAGCTTCGACAGGGAAAGCTCCTACGAGCAGTACTTC. Translation: CASSFDRESSYEQYF.

This sequence joins TRBV20-1 and TRBJ2-3; weak D call: TRBD2 (6 bases). V was shortened by 4 bases and J by 0 bases, with 11 bases between the two germline ends. The CDR3 is 14 residues long. Germline CDR1 reads DFQATT; CDR2 reads SNEGSKA (reference sequence). CDR3 residues: CSAKPGTSTDTQYF. Written as DNA, the CDR3 is TGCAGTGCTAAACCGGGGACTAGCACAGATACGCAGTATTTT.

The rearrangement uses TRBV6-1 and TRBJ2-4; possible D gene TRBD1, 6 bases. Trimming stripped 6 bases from V and 2 bases from J, with 17 bases between. This CDR3 is 16 amino acids long. CDR1 and CDR2 from the germline V gene are MNHNS and SASEGT. The CDR3 reads CASSSGTLNSKNIQYF. The CDR3 coding sequence is TGTGCCAGCAGCTCCGGGACACTGAACTCCAAAAACATTCAGTACTTC.

The CDR3 protein is CASSVMGTEAFF. The CDR3 DNA reads as TGTGCCAGCAGCGTAATGGGCACTGAAGCTTTCTTT. The gene calls are TRBV9 and TRBJ1-1; D unclear. V was clipped by 1 base and J by 4 bases, with 5 bases between them. The CDR3 is 12 amino acids. The germline V gene encodes CDR1 SGDLS and CDR2 YYNGEE.

This clonotype was counted only a few times. The gene calls are TRBV4-3 and TRBJ2-7; 7 bases are shared with TRBD1. Looked up from germline, CDR1 is LGHNA and CDR2 is YSLEER. V lost 4 bases, J lost 4 bases, and 7 bases stayed unmatched. The CDR3 loop spans 14 amino acids. CDR3 protein: CASSRWQGVYEQYF. CDR3 coding DNA: TGCGCCAGCAGCCGTTGGCAGGGGGTTTACGAGCAGTACTTC.